The clone carrying this TCR beta chain was detected only a few times. Its target is not known. The CDR3 has 17 residues. Germline CDR1 is LGHDT and CDR2 is YNNKEL (reference sequence). V gave up 0 bases and J gave up 6 bases; unmatched junction bases: 10. From the 5' RACE reads, TCRdb called clonotypes with MiXCR, one entry per CDR3 protein. The sample carries hundreds of thousands of distinct CDR3 sequences, about 7.6% recorded once. The data derive from a study of identical twins. Study-level findings and limits: Reduced insertions were recorded for abundant cord blood beta clonotypes, with no such pattern in memory repertoires.

The sample was also reused in another study, on yellow fever vaccine responses in identical twins.

Sequenced: PBMCs. The V and J genes are TRBV3-1 and TRBJ2-1; TRBD1 matches at 8 bases. This receptor was obtained from a woman aged 18 to 35 in good health. In nucleotides, the CDR3 is TGTGCCAGCAGCCAAGATTCTCGACAGGGGATCCGCAATGAGCAGTTCTTC. Its protein is CASSQDSRQGIRNEQFF.